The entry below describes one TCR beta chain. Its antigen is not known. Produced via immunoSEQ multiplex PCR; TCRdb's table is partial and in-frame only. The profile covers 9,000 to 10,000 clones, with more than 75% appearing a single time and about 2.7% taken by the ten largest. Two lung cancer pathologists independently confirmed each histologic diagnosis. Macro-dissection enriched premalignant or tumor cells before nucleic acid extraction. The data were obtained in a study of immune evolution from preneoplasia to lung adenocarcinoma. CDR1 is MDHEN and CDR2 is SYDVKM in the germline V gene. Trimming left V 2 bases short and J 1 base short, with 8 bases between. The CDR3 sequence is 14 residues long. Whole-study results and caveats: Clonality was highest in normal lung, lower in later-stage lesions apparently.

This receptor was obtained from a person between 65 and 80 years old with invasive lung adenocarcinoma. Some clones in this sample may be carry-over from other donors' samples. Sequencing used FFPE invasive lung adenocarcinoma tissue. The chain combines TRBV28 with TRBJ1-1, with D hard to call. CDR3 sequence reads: CASSLGPKNTEAFF. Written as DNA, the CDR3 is TGTGCCAGCAGTTTAGGACCTAAGAACACTGAAGCTTTCTTT.